The clone carrying this TCR beta chain was counted only a few times. This entry belongs to a study of identical twins. The CDR3 sequence is 16 residues long. Germline values: CDR1 SQVTM, CDR2 ANQGSEA. J was trimmed by 1 base and V by 4 bases; bases with no gene match: 10. TCRdb independently ran MiXCR on the 5' RACE reads; one entry per CDR3 protein. This sample yields 450,000 to 600,000 distinct CDR3 sequences, of which around 20% are seen a single time; approximately 0.48% belongs to the top ten. A further study also used this sample, focusing on yellow fever vaccine responses in identical twins.

The V gene is TRBV29-1, the J gene TRBJ2-3, with 8 bases that match TRBD2. The TCR was taken from a woman aged 18-29 years in good health. The sequenced sample consisted of CD4+ T cells sorted from blood. The CDR3 is CSVVPGGVIGTDTQYF. For the CDR3, the DNA is TGCAGCGTTGTTCCGGGGGGGGTTATAGGCACAGATACGCAGTATTTT.